This T cell receptor (delta chain) was profiled in a study of gamma-delta chains in newborns, infants, children. Study as a whole: Microbial exposure reportedly drives polyclonal innate γδ T cell expansion after birth.

In germline, CDR1 is TSWWSYY, CDR2 QGS. Losses at the gene ends were 9 bases for V and 3 bases for J; bases not matched to a gene: 28. This CDR3 has 21 residues. TCRdb repeated clone calling on the reads with CATT. The repertoire holds approximately 5,400 delta-chain clones, with around a sixth as singletons. Material for sequencing was blood. This chain joins TRDV1 and TRDJ1; the match to TRDD3 covers 10 bases. TCRdb leaves out the J gene; it was filled in here by matching the DNA to germline. The source is a child who was a newborn, infant or young child, either healthy, febrile or measles-vaccinated (not recorded which). CDR3 loop: CALDLGGPTTGGSRGSDKLIF. CDR3 DNA: TGTGCTCTAGACCTGGGGGGGCCTACTACTGGGGGATCCAGGGGGTCCGATAAACTCATCTTT.